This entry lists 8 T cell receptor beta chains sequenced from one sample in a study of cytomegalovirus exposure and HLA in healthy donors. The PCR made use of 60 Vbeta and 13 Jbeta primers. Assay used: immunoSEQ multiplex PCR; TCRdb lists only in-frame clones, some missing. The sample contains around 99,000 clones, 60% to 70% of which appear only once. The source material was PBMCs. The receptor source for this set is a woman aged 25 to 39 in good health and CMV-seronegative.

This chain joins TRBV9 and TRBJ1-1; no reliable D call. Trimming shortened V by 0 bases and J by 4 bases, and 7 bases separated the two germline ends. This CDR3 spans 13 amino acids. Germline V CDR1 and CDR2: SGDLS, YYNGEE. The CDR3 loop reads CASSVGGSTEAFF. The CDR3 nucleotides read TGTGCCAGCAGCGTAGGCGGAAGCACTGAAGCTTTCTTT.

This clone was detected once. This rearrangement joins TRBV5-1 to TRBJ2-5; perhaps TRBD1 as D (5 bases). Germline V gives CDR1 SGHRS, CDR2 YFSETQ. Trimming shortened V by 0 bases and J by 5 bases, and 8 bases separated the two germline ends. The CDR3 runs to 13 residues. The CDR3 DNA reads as TGCGCCAGCAGCTTGGACAGGATGGAGACCCAGTACTTC. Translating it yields CASSLDRMETQYF.

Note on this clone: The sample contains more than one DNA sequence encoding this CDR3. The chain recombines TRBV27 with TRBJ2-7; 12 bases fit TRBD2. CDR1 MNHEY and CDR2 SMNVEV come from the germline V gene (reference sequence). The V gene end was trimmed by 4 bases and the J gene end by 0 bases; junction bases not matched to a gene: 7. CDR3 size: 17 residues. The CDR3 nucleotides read TGTGCCAGCAGTTCAGGACTAGCGGGGTTTAGCTCCTACGAGCAGTACTTC. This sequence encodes CASSSGLAGFSSYEQYF.

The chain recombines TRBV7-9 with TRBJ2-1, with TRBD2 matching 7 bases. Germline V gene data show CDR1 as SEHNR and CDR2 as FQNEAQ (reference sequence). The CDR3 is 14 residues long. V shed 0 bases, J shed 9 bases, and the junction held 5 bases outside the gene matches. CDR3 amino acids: CASSLAAGVGEQFF. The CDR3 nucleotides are TGTGCCAGCAGCTTAGCGGCGGGAGTGGGTGAGCAGTTCTTC.

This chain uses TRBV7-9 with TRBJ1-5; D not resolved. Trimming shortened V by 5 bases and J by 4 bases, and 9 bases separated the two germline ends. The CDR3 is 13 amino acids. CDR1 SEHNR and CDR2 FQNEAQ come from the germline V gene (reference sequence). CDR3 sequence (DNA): TGTGCCAGCAGCCCGCCGGGGAATCAGCCCCAGCATTTT. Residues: CASSPPGNQPQHF.

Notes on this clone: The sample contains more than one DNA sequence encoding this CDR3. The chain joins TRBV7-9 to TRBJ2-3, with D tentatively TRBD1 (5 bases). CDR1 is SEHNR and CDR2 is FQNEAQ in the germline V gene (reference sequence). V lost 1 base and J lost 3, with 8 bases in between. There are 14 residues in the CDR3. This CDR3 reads CASSLGQLTDTQYF. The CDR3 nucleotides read TGTGCCAGCAGCTTAGGACAGTTAACAGATACGCAGTATTTT.

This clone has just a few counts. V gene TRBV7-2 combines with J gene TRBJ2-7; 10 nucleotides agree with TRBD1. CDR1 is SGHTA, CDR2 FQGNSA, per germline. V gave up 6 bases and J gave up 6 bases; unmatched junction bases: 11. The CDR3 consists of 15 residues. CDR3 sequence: CASRAPGTGAGEQYF. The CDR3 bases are TGTGCCAGCAGAGCCCCCGGGACAGGGGCGGGCGAGCAGTACTTC.

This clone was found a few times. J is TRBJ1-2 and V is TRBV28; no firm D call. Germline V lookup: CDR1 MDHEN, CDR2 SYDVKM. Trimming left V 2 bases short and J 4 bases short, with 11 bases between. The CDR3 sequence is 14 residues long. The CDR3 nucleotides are TGTGCCAGCAGTTTACCTTGGAGGAGCTATGGCTACACCTTC. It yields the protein CASSLPWRSYGYTF.